This T cell receptor (beta chain) was sequenced during a study of blood T cell repertoires in COVID-19. Study-level information: Some COVID-19 samples were acute and others convalescent; all came from the United States, Italy and Spain. The cDNA or gDNA used as material had been derived from T cells, B-cell-depleted T cells, or PBMCs.

Original processing methods: How many nucleated cells were present was estimated from reference gene primer amplification. Clones were sequenced by immunoSEQ multiplex PCR, and TCRdb holds only the in-frame ones, with some missing. V, J and clone size were drawn from that table, and D and trimming were deduced from the DNA. The sample holds about 230,000 clones, more than 75% seen once. The receptor comes from a man aged 35-49 years with acute or convalescent COVID-19. Source material: peripheral blood.

The CDR3 nucleotides read TGTGCCTGGAGTGTAAACGTTCCAGGGCGGAATCAGCCCCAGCATTTT. Translating it yields CAWSVNVPGRNQPQHF. The chain is built from TRBV30 and TRBJ1-5; TRBD1 is a possible D gene (5 bases). CDR1 and CDR2 (germline): GTSNPN, SVGIG (reference sequence). The germline V and J ends were trimmed by 0 bases and 4 bases, with 16 bases remaining between them. The CDR3 extends over 16 amino acids.